Included here is one T cell receptor beta chain sequence, with context. Its antigen is undetermined. CDR1 and CDR2 from the germline V gene are SEHNR and FQNEAQ (reference sequence). V dropped 1 base and J dropped 8 bases, with 9 bases sitting between them. This CDR3 has 14 residues. Random hexamers were used to reverse transcribe the RNA input (about 0.5 to 1 ug). An immunoSEQ multiplex PCR generated amplified TCR beta CDR3 products spanning 54 Vbeta and 13 Jbeta. TCRdb reprocessed the immunoSEQ multiplex PCR reads with MiXCR, giving one entry per CDR3 protein. The top ten clones hold less than 0.11% of a sample with around 190,000 distinct CDR3 sequences, around 95% of them seen once. This record comes from a study of CD8 T cells in Susac syndrome. Findings of the study overall: The study recognized that its TCR sequencing and HLA analysis covered a relatively small number of individuals.

The clonotype originates from a human donor in good health. The specimen was CD4+ T cells from PBMCs. The rearrangement joins TRBV7-9 to TRBJ1-6; D not resolved. This CDR3 reads CASSLDIVYSPLHF. CDR3 in DNA: TGTGCCAGCAGCTTAGATATAGTCTATTCACCCCTCCACTTT.